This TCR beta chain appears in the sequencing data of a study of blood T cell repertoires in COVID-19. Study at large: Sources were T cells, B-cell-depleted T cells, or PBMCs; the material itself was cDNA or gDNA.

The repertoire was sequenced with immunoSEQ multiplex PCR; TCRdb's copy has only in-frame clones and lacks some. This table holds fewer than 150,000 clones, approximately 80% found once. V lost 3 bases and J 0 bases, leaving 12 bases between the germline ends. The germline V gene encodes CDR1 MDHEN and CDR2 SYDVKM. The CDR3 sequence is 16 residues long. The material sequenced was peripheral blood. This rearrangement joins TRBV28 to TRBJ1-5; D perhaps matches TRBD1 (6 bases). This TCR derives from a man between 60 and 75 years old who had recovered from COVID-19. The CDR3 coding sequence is TGTGCCAGCAGTTTCATCGACAGGTATAGCAATCAGCCCCAGCATTTT. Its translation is CASSFIDRYSNQPQHF.